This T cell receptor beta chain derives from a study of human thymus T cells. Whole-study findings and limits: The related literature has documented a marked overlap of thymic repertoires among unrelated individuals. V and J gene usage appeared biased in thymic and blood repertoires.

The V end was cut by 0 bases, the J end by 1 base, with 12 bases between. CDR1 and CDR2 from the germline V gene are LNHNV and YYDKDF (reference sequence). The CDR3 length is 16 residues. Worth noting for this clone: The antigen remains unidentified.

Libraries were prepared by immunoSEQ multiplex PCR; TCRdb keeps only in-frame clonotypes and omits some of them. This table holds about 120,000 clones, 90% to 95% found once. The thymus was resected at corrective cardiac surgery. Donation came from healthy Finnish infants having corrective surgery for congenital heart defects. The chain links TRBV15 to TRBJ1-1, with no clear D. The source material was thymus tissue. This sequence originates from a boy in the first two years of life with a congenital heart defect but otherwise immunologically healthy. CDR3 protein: CATSRDPAGRNTEAFF. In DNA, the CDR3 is TGTGCCACCAGCAGAGATCCTGCGGGGAGGAACACTGAAGCTTTCTTT.